The sequence of this T cell receptor (beta chain) was determined in a study of blood T cell repertoires in COVID-19. Overall study context: In each case, the material was cDNA or gDNA derived from T cells, B-cell-depleted T cells, or PBMCs.

Sequenced by immunoSEQ multiplex PCR; TCRdb stores in-frame clones only, minus some. The sample comprises some 510,000 clones, roughly 90% of which are singletons, and approximately 2% rests with the top ten. Clinical histories supplied by participants themselves formed the basis of cohort assignment. Germline-derived CDR1 and CDR2 are MDHEN and SYDVKM. V dropped 4 bases and J dropped 1; count of bases not matched to a gene: 9. This CDR3 contains 17 residues. What was sequenced was PBMCs or T cells enriched from blood (not recorded which). This clonotype originated in a woman aged 40 to 50 who had recovered from COVID-19. The rearrangement uses TRBV28 and TRBJ2-2; TRBD2 aligns across 7 bases. CDR3 DNA: TGTGCCAGCAGTTCCATCGGGACTATGATGAACACCGGGGAGCTGTTTTTT. Protein: CASSSIGTMMNTGELFF.